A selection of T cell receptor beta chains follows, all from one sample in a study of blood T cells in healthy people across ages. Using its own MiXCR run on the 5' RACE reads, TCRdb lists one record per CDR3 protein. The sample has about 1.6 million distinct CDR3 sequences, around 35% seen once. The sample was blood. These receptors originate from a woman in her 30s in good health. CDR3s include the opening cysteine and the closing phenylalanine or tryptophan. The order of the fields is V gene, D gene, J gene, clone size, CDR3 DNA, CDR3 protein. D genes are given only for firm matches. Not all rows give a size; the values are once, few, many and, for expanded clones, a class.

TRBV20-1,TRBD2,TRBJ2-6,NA,TGCAGTGCTAAAACAGCGGGGGCCAACATCCTGACTTTC,CSAKTAGANILTF
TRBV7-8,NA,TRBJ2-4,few,TGTGCCAGCAGCTATTCCGTTTCCAAAAACATTCAGTACTTC,CASSYSVSKNIQYF
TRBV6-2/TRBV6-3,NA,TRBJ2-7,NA,TGTGCCAGCAGTGGACCTGGGACAAGGGAGCAGTACTTC,CASSGPGTREQYF
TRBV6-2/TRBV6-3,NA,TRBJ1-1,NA,TGTGCCAGCAGCTACAGCGGGGTGGTTTGGGACACTGAAGCTTTCTTT,CASSYSGVVWDTEAFF
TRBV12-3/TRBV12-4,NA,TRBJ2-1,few,TGTGCCAGCAGTCCCCCAAACTCCTACAATGAGCAGTTCTTC,CASSPPNSYNEQFF
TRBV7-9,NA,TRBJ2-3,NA,TGTGCCAGCAGCCTCGACGGGGCATGCGATACGCAGTATTTT,CASSLDGACDTQYF
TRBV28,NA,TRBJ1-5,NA,TGTGCCAGCAGTCACAAATATCAGCCCCAGCATTTT,CASSHKYQPQHF
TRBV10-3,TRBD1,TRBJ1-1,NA,TGTGCCTTGCGGGACAGGGAGGACACTGGAGCTTTCTTT,CALRDREDTGAFF
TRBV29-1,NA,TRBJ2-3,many,TGCAGCGTTGACTGGGGCAGGGGAGATACGCAGTATTTT,CSVDWGRGDTQYF
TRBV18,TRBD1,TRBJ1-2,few,TGTGCCAGCTCACCCCGGACAGGTTCCACAAACCCGACAACCTATGGCTACACCTTC,CASSPRTGSTNPTTYGYTF
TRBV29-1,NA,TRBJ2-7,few,TGCAGCGTTGTTTCTGGGGGGGCGGTCTACGAGCAGTACTTC,CSVVSGGAVYEQYF
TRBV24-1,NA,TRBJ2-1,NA,TGTGCCACCAGTGATTCCGGATCACCTGGAGAGCAGTTCTTC,CATSDSGSPGEQFF
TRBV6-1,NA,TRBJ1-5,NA,TGTGCCAGCAGTGAACACCAGGCCCAGCCCCAGCATTTT,CASSEHQAQPQHF
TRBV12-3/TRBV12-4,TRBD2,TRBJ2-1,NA,TGTGCCAGCAGACCTAGCGGGAGTAGGAACAATGAGCAGTTCTTC,CASRPSGSRNNEQFF
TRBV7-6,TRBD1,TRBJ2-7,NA,TGTGCCAGCAGTAGGACAGGGGGCGGTTACGTGCAGTACTTC,CASSRTGGGYVQYF
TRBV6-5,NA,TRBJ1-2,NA,TGTGCCAGCAGAAACCGGGACAACTATGGCTACACCTTC,CASRNRDNYGYTF
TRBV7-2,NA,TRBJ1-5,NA,TGTGCCAGCAGCTTGAGGGGGGGCCCCCAGCATTTT,CASSLRGGPQHF
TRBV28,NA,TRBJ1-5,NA,TGTGCCAGCAGTTCGGGACATCTCCTCAATCAGCCCCAGCATTTT,CASSSGHLLNQPQHF
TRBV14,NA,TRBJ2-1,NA,TGTGCCAGCAGCCAAGACAACGGGTGGATCATCCTGAGTGAGCAGTTCTTC,CASSQDNGWIILSEQFF
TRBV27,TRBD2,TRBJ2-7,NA,TGTGCCAGCAGTTTAATAGCTAGCGGGGGAACCTACGAGCAGTACTTC,CASSLIASGGTYEQYF
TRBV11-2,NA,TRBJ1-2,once,TGTGCCAGCAGCTCTATTGGGGGGCGCCAGAAAAACTATGGCTACACCTTC,CASSSIGGRQKNYGYTF
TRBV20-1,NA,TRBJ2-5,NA,TGCAGTGCTCTTCGACCGTACCAAGAGACCCAGTACTTC,CSALRPYQETQYF
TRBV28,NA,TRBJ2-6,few,TGTGCCAGCAGTTCCTACAGGGCTGGGGCCAACGTCCTGACTTTC,CASSSYRAGANVLTF
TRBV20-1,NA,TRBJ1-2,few,TGCAGTGATGCTGACAGGTTTCCCTATGGCTACACCTTC,CSDADRFPYGYTF
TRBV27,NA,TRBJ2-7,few,TGTGCCAGCAGTTTCTTTATATACGAGCAGTACTTC,CASSFFIYEQYF
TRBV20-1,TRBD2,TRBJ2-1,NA,TGCAGTGCTAGTGGGCGGGGGATTTACAATGAGCAGTTCTTC,CSASGRGIYNEQFF
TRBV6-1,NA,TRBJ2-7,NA,TGTGCCAGCAGTGCCGTCTCTGGCGGACGGACCTACGAGCAGTACTTC,CASSAVSGGRTYEQYF
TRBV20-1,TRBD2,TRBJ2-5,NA,TGCAGTGCTAGAGAGATGGCGGGAGATGCGCCGAGAGGTGATGAGCAGTACTTC,CSAREMAGDAPRGDEQYF
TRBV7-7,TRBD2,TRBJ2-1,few,TGTGCCAGCAGCTTAGCGCCCGGGACTAGCGGGAGCCCCAGCTCCTACAATGAGCAGTTCTTC,CASSLAPGTSGSPSSYNEQFF
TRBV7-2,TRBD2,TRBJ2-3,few,TGTGCCAGCAGCATCGGACTAGCGGGAGAAGATACGCAGTATTTT,CASSIGLAGEDTQYF
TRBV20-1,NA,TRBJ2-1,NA,TGCAGTGCTGACCAGAGGGGGAGGGCCAATGAGCAGTTCTTC,CSADQRGRANEQFF
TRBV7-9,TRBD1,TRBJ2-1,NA,TGTGCCAGCAGCGCGAGGGACAGGGTAGTAGATGAGCAGTTCTTC,CASSARDRVVDEQFF
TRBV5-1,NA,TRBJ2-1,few,TGCGCCAGCAGCTTGTCGGACAGTTACAATGAGCAGTTCTTC,CASSLSDSYNEQFF
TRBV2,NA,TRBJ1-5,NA,TGTGCCACCAGGACAGACAATCAGCCCCAGCATTTT,CATRTDNQPQHF
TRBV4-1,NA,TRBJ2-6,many,TGCGCCAGCAGCCAAACCCCTACAGGGATGAGCTCTGGGGCCAACGTCCTGACTTTC,CASSQTPTGMSSGANVLTF
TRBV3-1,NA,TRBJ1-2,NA,TGTGCCAGCAGCCAAGATCCAGTCTATGGCTACACCTTC,CASSQDPVYGYTF
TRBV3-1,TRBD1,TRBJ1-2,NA,TGTGCCAGCAGCCGCCTGGGACAGAATTATGGCTACACCTTC,CASSRLGQNYGYTF
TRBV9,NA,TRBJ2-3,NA,TGTGCCAGCAGCGCCCCTACAGGAAATACGCAGTATTTT,CASSAPTGNTQYF
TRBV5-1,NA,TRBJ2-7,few,TGCGCCAGCAGAAACGGGGCTCACCCCCACGAGCAGTACTTC,CASRNGAHPHEQYF
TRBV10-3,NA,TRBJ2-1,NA,TGTGCCGCCCGGGGGTTAGTTGGCAATGAGCAGTTCTTC,CAARGLVGNEQFF
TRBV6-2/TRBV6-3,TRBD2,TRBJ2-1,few,TGTGCCAGCAGCAAGGAGCTAGCGGGACCCCGGAAGTTCTTC,CASSKELAGPRKFF
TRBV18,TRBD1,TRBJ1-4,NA,TGTGCCAGCTCACCTACCGGGACAGGGGGCACTAATGAAAAACTGTTTTTT,CASSPTGTGGTNEKLFF
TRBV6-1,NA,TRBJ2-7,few,TGTGCCAGCAACGAAGTCGGGTTCTACGAGCAGTACTTC,CASNEVGFYEQYF
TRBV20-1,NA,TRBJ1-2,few,TGCAGTGCTAGACCCCAACCTTATAAGACAGGATACTATGGCTACACCTTC,CSARPQPYKTGYYGYTF
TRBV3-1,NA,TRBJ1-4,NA,TGTGCCAGCAGTCAACAAACTAATGAAAAACTGTTTTTT,CASSQQTNEKLFF
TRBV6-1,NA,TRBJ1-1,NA,TGTGCCAGCAGGAGAGATCAGAACACTGAAGCTTTCTTT,CASRRDQNTEAFF
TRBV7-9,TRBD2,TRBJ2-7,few,TGTGCCTGCAGCTTAGCGGGGGAGACCTACGAGCAGTACTTC,CACSLAGETYEQYF
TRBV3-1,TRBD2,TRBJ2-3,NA,TGTGCCAGCAGCCAAGACCGGGACTACAAAGGCGGTACGCAGTATTTT,CASSQDRDYKGGTQYF
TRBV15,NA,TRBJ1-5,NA,TGTGCCACCAGCAAGGGCAGGGAGGGCAATCAGCCCCAGCATTTT,CATSKGREGNQPQHF
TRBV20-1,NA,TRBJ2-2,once,TGCAGTGCTAGATATCTCCTCCTGGGGCACACCGGGGAGCTGTTTTTT,CSARYLLLGHTGELFF
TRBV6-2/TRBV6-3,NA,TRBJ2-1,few,TGTGCCAGCAGTTACTCGACGGGGTCCTACAATGAGCAGTTCTTC,CASSYSTGSYNEQFF
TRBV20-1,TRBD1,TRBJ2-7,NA,TGCAGTGCTAGTACGGGGACAGGGACCTACCCTTACGAGCAGTACTTC,CSASTGTGTYPYEQYF